This TCR beta chain was sequenced in a study of cytotoxic CD8 clonotypes in ibrutinib-treated CLL. Germline V gives CDR1 SGHAT, CDR2 FQNNGV. Unmatched junction bases numbered 3, after V lost 2 bases and J lost 10 bases. The CDR3 spans 14 residues. Only in-frame clones appear in the TCRdb table, and some are missing; sequencing was by immunoSEQ multiplex PCR. The sample contains 250,000 or so clones, roughly 70% of which appear only once. The clonotype was recovered from a human donor with chronic lymphocytic leukemia. The V and J genes are TRBV11-2 and TRBJ2-1; 12 positions match TRBD2. Source: PBMCs, taken after 24 months of ibrutinib treatment. This CDR3 is CASSLRLAGGEQFF. DNA of the CDR3: TGTGCCAGCAGCTTAAGGCTAGCGGGAGGGGAGCAGTTCTTC.